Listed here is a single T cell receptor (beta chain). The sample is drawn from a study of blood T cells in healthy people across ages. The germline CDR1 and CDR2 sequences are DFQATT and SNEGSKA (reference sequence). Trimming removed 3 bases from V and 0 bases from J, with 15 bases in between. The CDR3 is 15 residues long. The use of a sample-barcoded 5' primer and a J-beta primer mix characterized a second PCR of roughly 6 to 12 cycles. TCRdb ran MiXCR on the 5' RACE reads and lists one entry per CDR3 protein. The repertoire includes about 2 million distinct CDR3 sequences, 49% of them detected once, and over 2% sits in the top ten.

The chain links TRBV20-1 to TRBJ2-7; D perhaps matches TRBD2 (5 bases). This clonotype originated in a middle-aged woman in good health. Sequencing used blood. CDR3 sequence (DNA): TGCAGTGCTAGGCGCTTAGGAGGAGCCTCCTACGAGCAGTACTTC. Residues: CSARRLGGASYEQYF.